The clone carrying this T cell receptor (beta chain) was observed many times. Germline loops: CDR1 SEHNR, CDR2 FQNEAQ (reference sequence). This CDR3 is 12 amino acids long. Trimming took off 5 bases at V and 11 bases at J, with 14 bases between the two ends. Time point specified: newly diagnosed GD, antithyroid drugs for less than 3 months. Generation of the TCR library employed RNA extracted from PBMCs. Patients with Graves' disease were diagnosed by American Thyroid Association guidelines. The sample originates from a study of regulatory T cells in long-lasting Graves disease. Looking at the study overall: The antithyroid drugs taken by newly diagnosed Graves' patients had been used for under 3 months.

Building of the TCR beta libraries involved iRepertoire HTBI primers and Arm-PCR of CDR3 regions. Per the authors' pipeline: Gene usage covered 55 to 70 TRBV and 14 TRBJ segments. MiXCR, run by TCRdb on the multiplex PCR reads, gives a single entry per CDR3 protein. TCRdb's processing, not the authors', yielded these V and J calls. The sample has a few hundred thousand distinct CDR3 sequences, around 20% seen once; the top ten hold approximately 13%. The V gene is TRBV7-9, the J gene TRBJ2-3, with a weak D call TRBD2 (5 bases). The sequence derives from a female donor with Graves disease. Sequenced here: peripheral blood mononuclear cells (PBMCs), sampled at new diagnosis, from a patient treated with antithyroid drugs. Written as DNA, the CDR3 is TGTGCCAGCAGCCAAGACTACCCGGGGCAGTATTTT. Encoded protein: CASSQDYPGQYF.